These 26 T cell receptor beta chains share one sample of origin, sequenced in a study of blood T cell repertoires in COVID-19. The assay was immunoSEQ multiplex PCR, and TCRdb's table has in-frame clones only and misses some. The sample has 80,000 or so clones; 70% to 90% are singletons. Sequencing used peripheral blood. The source is a woman aged 55-70 years with acute or convalescent COVID-19.

A word on this clone: Other nucleotide sequences from this sample produce the same CDR3. This chain connects TRBV24-1 to TRBJ1-5; D may be TRBD1 (6 bases). Germline CDR1 is KGHDR and CDR2 is SFDVKD. The CDR3 consists of 14 residues. V lost 3 bases, J lost 1 base, and 6 bases lay in between. CDR3 loop: CATSDTGSNQPQHF. CDR3 nucleotide sequence: TGTGCCACCAGTGATACAGGGAGCAATCAGCCCCAGCATTTT.

This rearrangement joins TRBV2 to TRBJ2-2; possible D gene TRBD2, 7 bases. The V and J ends lost 1 base and 4 bases respectively, with 16 bases between them. CDR3 length equals 17 residues. Per the germline V gene, CDR1 is SNHLY and CDR2 is FYNNEI. CDR3 sequence (DNA): TGTGCCAGCAGTGAAGAGGGGGGGCTGACGAGCACCGGGGAGCTGTTTTTT. Its protein is CASSEEGGLTSTGELFF.

This rearrangement joins TRBV24-1 to TRBJ2-1; weak D call: TRBD2 (6 bases). V shed 5 bases and J shed 2 bases, with 9 bases lying between them. The CDR3 is made up of 14 amino acids. Per germline, CDR1 KGHDR and CDR2 SFDVKD. The CDR3 nucleotides are TGTGCCACCAGTGGCGGGGTCCCCTACAATGAGCAGTTCTTC. Translating gives CATSGGVPYNEQFF.

The V gene is TRBV24-1, the J gene TRBJ1-2, with 8 bases aligning to TRBD1. V gave up 4 bases and J gave up 5 bases; unmatched junction bases: 2. Germline assignment: CDR1 KGHDR and CDR2 SFDVKD. CDR3 length: 13 amino acids. The CDR3 DNA follows: TGTGCCACCAGTGAAAGGACAGGGTATGGCTACACCTTC. Its translation is CATSERTGYGYTF.

The J gene is TRBJ1-2, the V gene TRBV2; TRBD1 might be the D (5 bases). Trimming took off 7 bases at V and 7 bases at J, with 16 bases between the two ends. The CDR3 runs 13 residues. The germline gives CDR1 SNHLY, CDR2 FYNNEI. CDR3 sequence: CASTPEGAPGYTF. CDR3 nucleotides: TGTGCCAGCACCCCGGAAGGGGCCCCTGGCTACACCTTC.

This rearrangement joins TRBV7-3 to TRBJ2-1, with D tentatively TRBD2 (5 bases). There are 15 residues in the CDR3. Germline V gene data show CDR1 as SGHTA and CDR2 as FQGTGA. Trimming shortened V by 4 bases and J by 6 bases, and 16 bases separated the two germline ends. CDR3 sequence: CASSSPGTSFNEQFF. Written as DNA, the CDR3 is TGTGCCAGCAGCTCACCGGGAACCAGTTTCAATGAGCAGTTCTTC.

This clone was detected a few times. The gene calls are TRBV10-3 and TRBJ1-3; D is unresolved. The CDR3 is 17 residues long. CDR1 and CDR2 (germline): ENHRY, SYGVKD. Trimming left V 0 bases short and J 1 base short, with 13 bases between. CDR3 in amino acids: CAISESNIRGSGNTIYF. The CDR3 DNA reads TGTGCCATCAGTGAGTCGAACATCCGGGGATCTGGAAACACCATATATTTT.

J is TRBJ1-1 and V is TRBV5-4; D is unclear. This CDR3 is built from 13 residues. CDR1 and CDR2 (germline): SGHNT, YYREEE (reference sequence). V was cut by 3 bases and J by 5 bases, with 11 bases left in between. The chain's CDR3 is CASSYDPRTEAFF. The CDR3 DNA is TGTGCCAGCAGCTACGACCCGAGGACTGAAGCTTTCTTT.

The gene calls are TRBV6-5 and TRBJ1-1; tentatively, D is TRBD1 (6 bases). Trimming took 7 bases from V and 4 from J, leaving 16 bases between them. This CDR3 has 14 amino acids. Germline CDR1 MNHEY, CDR2 SVGAGI. CDR3: CASTDSGVPTEAFF. CDR3 coding DNA: TGTGCCAGCACCGACTCAGGGGTGCCCACTGAAGCTTTCTTT.

CDR3 protein: CASSQTGREKLFF. The CDR3 DNA is TGTGCCAGCAGCCAGACAGGGCGCGAAAAACTGTTTTTT. The chain combines TRBV3-1 (or the pseudogene TRBV3-2) with TRBJ1-4; 7 bases map to TRBD1. Germline values: CDR1 LGHDT, CDR2 YNNKEL (reference sequence). The CDR3 runs to 13 residues. Unmatched junction bases numbered 3, after V lost 3 bases and J lost 8 bases.

V gene TRBV6-2 or TRBV6-3 combines with J gene TRBJ2-6; the match to TRBD1 covers 10 bases. Germline assignment: CDR1 MNHEY and CDR2 SVGEGT. The CDR3 contains 19 residues. The junction had 5 bases not matched to a gene; V was cut back by 0 bases and J by 0 bases. CDR3 DNA sequence: TGTGCCAGCAGTTACTCGAGCCGGACAGGGGGCTCTGGGGCCAACGTCCTGACTTTC. As protein: CASSYSSRTGGSGANVLTF.

A word on this clone: The sample contains more than one DNA sequence encoding this CDR3. V gene TRBV5-1 combines with J gene TRBJ2-2; D ambiguous. The length of the CDR3 is 14 residues. CDR1 SGHRS and CDR2 YFSETQ come from the germline V gene. The V end lost 2 bases, the J end lost 2 bases, and 7 bases lay between the germline ends. Written as DNA, the CDR3 is TGCGCCAGCAGCTTACGGGTTAACACCGGGGAGCTGTTTTTT. It is translated as CASSLRVNTGELFF.

In this sample, this clone turned up a few times. The rearrangement links TRBV30 to TRBJ2-3, with 7 bases aligning to TRBD2. Trimming took 4 bases from V and 3 from J; bases not matched to a gene: 10. Germline CDR1 reads GTSNPN; CDR2 reads SVGIG (reference sequence). CDR3 length: 15 amino acids. The CDR3 here is CAWKRPRGWTDTQYF. Written as DNA, the CDR3 is TGTGCCTGGAAGAGACCGCGGGGGTGGACAGATACGCAGTATTTT.

The chain uses TRBV4-1 and TRBJ2-5; possibly TRBD2 for D (7 bases). V was pared by 4 bases and J by 2 bases, with 14 bases between. Germline assignment: CDR1 MGHRA and CDR2 YSYEKL. CDR3 size: 15 residues. The DNA of the CDR3 is TGCGCCAGCAGCCTCGGCGGGGGCGATCAAGAGACCCAGTACTTC. This codes for CASSLGGGDQETQYF.

This chain connects TRBV24-1 to TRBJ2-1; 8 bases line up with TRBD1. This CDR3 region has 16 residues. The germline V gene has CDR1 KGHDR and CDR2 SFDVKD. V was clipped by 0 bases and J by 2 bases; unmatched bases: 2. The CDR3 DNA follows: TGTGCCACCAGTGATTTGGACAGGGGTCCCTACAATGAGCAGTTCTTC. Protein product: CATSDLDRGPYNEQFF.

This sequence joins TRBV15 and TRBJ2-3, with D tentatively TRBD2 (6 bases). Looked up from germline, CDR1 is LNHNV and CDR2 is YYDKDF (reference sequence). The CDR3 consists of 16 residues. V was shortened by 3 bases and J by 6 bases, with 19 bases between the two germline ends. CDR3 bases: TGTGCCACCAGCAGCAATGATAGACTAGGAGCGGATACGCAGTATTTT. Residues: CATSSNDRLGADTQYF.

On this clone itself: Within the sample, other DNA sequences also encode this same CDR3. J is TRBJ2-5 and V is TRBV5-1; 12 bases fit TRBD2. V trimming: 5 bases; J trimming: 5 bases; junction bases outside the gene matches: 1. The germline gives CDR1 SGHRS, CDR2 YFSETQ. The CDR3 extends over 13 amino acids. The chain's CDR3 is CASSGTSGETQYF. In nucleotides, the CDR3 is TGCGCCAGCAGTGGGACTAGCGGGGAGACCCAGTACTTC.

The genes are TRBV4-3 and TRBJ1-1; D ambiguous. Germline V gives CDR1 LGHNA, CDR2 YSLEER. Trimming took 1 base from V and 1 from J, leaving 4 bases between them. This CDR3 comprises 13 residues. In DNA form, the CDR3 reads TGCGCCAGCAGCCAAGTGAGGAACACTGAAGCTTTCTTT. Amino acids: CASSQVRNTEAFF.

This clone was counted a few times. V gene TRBV5-1 combines with J gene TRBJ2-1; 14 bases agree with TRBD2. J gave up 9 bases and V 3 bases, and 5 bases lay outside the gene matches. From germline, CDR1 is SGHRS and CDR2 YFSETQ. The CDR3 consists of 15 residues. The CDR3 DNA reads TGCGCCAGCAGCTGGACTAGCGGGGGGCCATCTGAGCAGTTCTTC. As protein: CASSWTSGGPSEQFF.

The chain carries TRBV7-8 and TRBJ2-5; a possible D gene is TRBD2 (6 bases). Germline CDR1 is SGHVS and CDR2 is FQNEAQ. V gave up 2 bases and J gave up 3 bases, with 16 bases separating them. CDR3 length: 16 amino acids. The CDR3 spells CASSLSSLALEETQYF. DNA of the CDR3: TGTGCCAGCAGCTTATCATCACTAGCATTGGAAGAGACCCAGTACTTC.

The chain couples TRBV7-6 to TRBJ1-2; 8 bases align to TRBD1. This CDR3 region has 17 residues. Germline V gene lookup returns CDR1 SGHVS and CDR2 FNYEAQ. V lost 2 bases and J lost 3; bases outside the gene matches: 11. CDR3 sequence: CASSLNRGIADDYGYTF. The CDR3 coding sequence is TGTGCCAGCAGCTTAAACAGGGGGATCGCGGATGACTATGGCTACACCTTC.

V and J are TRBV15 and TRBJ1-2; TRBD1 is a possible D gene (6 bases). The CDR3 consists of 16 residues. In germline, CDR1 is LNHNV, CDR2 YYDKDF (reference sequence). V was pared by 0 bases and J by 0 bases, with 11 bases between. The CDR3 DNA sequence: TGTGCCACCAGCAGAGATAGGGGGGGCCCTAACTATGGCTACACCTTC. Translating it yields CATSRDRGGPNYGYTF. The full variable domain, with the rest looked up from reference TRBV15 and TRBJ1-2, is DAMVIQNPRYQVTQFGKPVTLSCSQTLNHNVMYWYQQKSSQAPKLLFHYYDKDFNNEADTPDNFQSRRPNTSFCFLDIRSPGLGDTAMYLCATSRDRGGPNYGYTFGSGTRLTVV.

This chain connects TRBV5-5 to TRBJ2-2; 7 nucleotides line up with TRBD2. Germline V gene data show CDR1 as SGHKS and CDR2 as YYEKEE (reference sequence). This CDR3 contains 15 residues. The J segment lost 6 bases and the V segment lost 2 bases, leaving 7 bases of the junction unmatched. CDR3 coding DNA: TGTGCCAGCAGCTTTGGGGGACTATCACCCGGGGAGCTGTTTTTT. Its translation is CASSFGGLSPGELFF. The entire variable domain, with the rest obtained from reference TRBV5-5 and TRBJ2-2, is as follows: DAGVTQSPTHLIKTRGQQVTLRCSPISGHKSVSWYQQVLGQGPQFIFQYYEKEERGRGNFPDRFSARQFPNYSSELNVNALLLGDSALYLCASSFGGLSPGELFFGEGSRLTVL.

J is TRBJ2-4 and V is TRBV7-8; 10 nucleotides line up with TRBD1. The CDR3 covers 16 residues. J gave up 4 bases and V 5 bases, and 8 bases lay outside the gene matches. Per germline, CDR1 SGHVS and CDR2 FQNEAQ. The CDR3 sequence: CASSDIGTGVKNIQYF. CDR3 in DNA: TGTGCCAGCAGCGATATCGGGACAGGGGTGAAAAACATTCAGTACTTC.

V is TRBV5-4 and J is TRBJ1-1; 7 bases align to TRBD1. The CDR3 spans 18 residues. J lost 0 bases, V lost 4 bases, and 15 bases had no gene match. From germline, CDR1 is SGHNT and CDR2 YYREEE (reference sequence). This chain's CDR3 is CASSPTLRRGEMNTEAFF. Written as DNA, the CDR3 is TGTGCCAGCAGCCCTACCCTTCGCAGGGGGGAAATGAACACTGAAGCTTTCTTT.

The chain has TRBV2 and TRBJ2-7; D is uncertain. The V end lost 6 bases, the J end lost 3 bases, and 18 bases lay between the germline ends. This CDR3 has 15 residues. The germline V gene encodes CDR1 SNHLY and CDR2 FYNNEI. CDR3 DNA: TGTGCCAGCAGCACGACACGAATTCTTAACTACGAGCAGTACGTC. This sequence encodes CASSTTRILNYEQYV.